This TCR beta chain is drawn from a study of PD-1 blockade in classical Hodgkin lymphoma. Measured with immunoSEQ multiplex PCR; TCRdb has only the in-frame clones, and not every one. The table records 100,000 or so clones, roughly 90% of them present only once. CDR3 length: 15 residues. Germline trimming cut 6 bases from V and 2 bases from J; bases unmatched to any gene: 4. The V gene's germline CDR1 is SEHNR and CDR2 FQNEAQ (reference sequence). Time point described: cycle 4 day 1 (C4D1), after more than five weeks of nivolumab. All the patients suffered relapse after autologous stem cell transplantation, and brentuximab vedotin exposure differed.

The material was peripheral blood mononuclear cells (PBMCs), obtained before the fourth cycle of nivolumab. This chain links TRBV7-9 with TRBJ2-5; 12 bases agree with TRBD2. The TCR was taken from a human donor with classical Hodgkin lymphoma. The CDR3 region is CASRTSGSGQETQYF. DNA for the CDR3: TGTGCCAGCAGGACTAGCGGGAGTGGGCAAGAGACCCAGTACTTC.